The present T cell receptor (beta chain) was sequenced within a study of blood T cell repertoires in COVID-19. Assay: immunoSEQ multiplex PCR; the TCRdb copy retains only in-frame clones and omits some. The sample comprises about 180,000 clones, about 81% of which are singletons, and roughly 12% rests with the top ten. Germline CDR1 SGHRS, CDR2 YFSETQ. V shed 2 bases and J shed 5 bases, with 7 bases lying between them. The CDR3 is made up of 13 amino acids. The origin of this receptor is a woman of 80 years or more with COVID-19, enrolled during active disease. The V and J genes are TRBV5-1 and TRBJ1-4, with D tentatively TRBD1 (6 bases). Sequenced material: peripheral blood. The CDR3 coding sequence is TGCGCCAGCAGCTTCCAGGGGAATGAAAAACTGTTTTTT. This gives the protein CASSFQGNEKLFF.